The clone carrying this T cell receptor (beta chain) was counted many times. What it binds is unknown. The data originate from a study of early T cells in non-severe SARS-CoV-2 infection. Overall study context: Sequenced bulk RNA came from whole blood that was unsorted, and chains were unpaired.

Findings of the study overall: Anti-spike CD8 responses were favored by VDJdb matching, which missed private and CD4 specificities.

The germline V and J ends were trimmed by 0 bases and 1 base, with 4 bases remaining between them. The CDR3 length is 13 residues. Per germline, CDR1 SGHKS and CDR2 YYEKEE (reference sequence). Individual cDNA molecules received unique molecular identifiers during library preparation. Using its own MiXCR run on the 5' RACE reads, TCRdb lists one record per CDR3 protein. This sample carries 25,000 to 35,000 distinct CDR3 sequences, 5.5% to 6% of them seen once, and the ten largest clones take over 10%. The chain has TRBV5-5 and TRBJ1-2; D is unresolved. This sequence was found in an adult who was a healthcare worker with PCR-confirmed SARS-CoV-2 infection or an uninfected control (not recorded which). Sequencing was performed on whole blood. CDR3 sequence (DNA): TGTGCCAGCAGCTTGGACAGTAACTATGGCTACACCTTC. This encodes CASSLDSNYGYTF. The full variable domain, in which reference TRBV5-5 and TRBJ1-2 provide the parts outside the CDR3, is DAGVTQSPTHLIKTRGQQVTLRCSPISGHKSVSWYQQVLGQGPQFIFQYYEKEERGRGNFPDRFSARQFPNYSSELNVNALLLGDSALYLCASSLDSNYGYTFGSGTRLTVV.